This paragraph covers one T cell receptor beta chain sequence. What this receptor recognizes is not known. No per-base quality is available; no much larger clone lies one base away. TRB sequencing used genomic DNA with the immunoSEQ assay at survey resolution or the hsTCRB kit. Under the source paper's analysis protocol: The immunoSEQ software handled the initial read processing, while the LymphoSeq R package was used for the repertoire analyses. Clonality was computed as 1 minus normalized Shannon entropy, and a Gini coefficient was also calculated for each TRB dataset. To infer phenotypes in unsorted samples, TRB sequences from sorted subsets of the recipient or donor were mapped onto the unsorted samples of the same recipient. The table comes from immuneACCESS by way of TCRdb, which keeps in-frame sequences with V and J called. Part of the clones is missing from these tables; in studies checked, under half for an unresolved V gene and the rest for unknown reasons. D and trimming come from the DNA, and the V and J calls and clone size come from that table. In this sample the table shows about 16,000 clones, 87% of which occur a single time. Approximately 3.4% of the sample comes from the top ten.

This sample stems from a study of T cells after posttransplantation cyclophosphamide listed by TCRdb under 2016. Regarding the research as a whole: Using TRB sequencing, the study followed how the T cell repertoire reconstituted after myeloablative bone marrow transplantation in which posttransplantation cyclophosphamide served as GVHD prophylaxis. TRA and TRB clonality were tightly correlated in eight to ten samples, so subsequent TCR analyses focused on TRB only. TRB sequencing was performed on blood from all 35 or so PTCy patients with 1-year posttransplant specimens. Public TRB sequences were searched against a database of over 3,000 sequences associated with responses to pathogens, tumor antigens, self-antigens and alloantigens. In 3 patients, up to about 3 additional blood samples taken between 2 and 5.2 years after transplant also underwent TRB sequencing, as did pretransplant blood from a handful of patients. Antigen receptor sequencing covered samples from roughly 35 PTCy-treated patients and about 17 of their related bone marrow donors.

On the study overall, not on this receptor specifically: At 1-2 months, donor-recipient similarity was low but rose over the first year, and the later blood repertoires were often dominated by donor CD8+ memory clones. The TRB repertoires of T cells infiltrating skin or GI tract showed only limited overlap with the TRB repertoires of T cells in blood. Across approximately 45 patients, TRB clonality was highly associated with recipient CMV seropositivity and CMV reactivation, and diversity in PTCy patients was similar to diversity in CNI/methotrexate controls.

The control cohort consisted of ten or so patients who had myeloablative marrow transplants with methotrexate plus a calcineurin inhibitor and who were sampled 1 year after transplant. Peripheral blood and bone marrow mononuclear cells were isolated by Ficoll-Hypaque density centrifugation and cryopreserved. The receptor was isolated from a male patient between 45 and 59 years old who received an allogeneic stem cell transplant from an unrelated donor, was CMV-positive, and had chronic GVHD only. After a transplant, some T cells may have been passed on by the graft donor. The source material was PBMCs, sampled after an allogeneic stem cell transplant with a calcineurin inhibitor and methotrexate.

The CDR3 protein sequence reads: CASSRDRYHGYTF. The DNA sequence is TGTGCCAGCAGCCGAGACAGGTACCATGGCTACACCTTC. The rearrangement joined TRBV6-5 to TRBJ1-2, and TRBD1 may be the D gene, going by 6 matching bases. V drops 6 bases and J drops 6 bases, leaving 14 bases in between. Per the germline V gene, MNHEY is the CDR1 and SVGAGI is the CDR2. The CDR3 holds 13 amino acids from the cysteine to the phenylalanine. Only the CDR3 DNA is retained, 39 bases long and in frame from the first base.